This record concerns one T cell receptor beta chain sequence. These data originate in a study of blood T cell repertoires in COVID-19. Study at large: The samples span acute and convalescent COVID-19 from the United States, Italy and Spain. The cDNA or gDNA used as material had been derived from T cells, B-cell-depleted T cells, or PBMCs.

Followed over time, Seattle patients had been enrolled while infection was active. Assay: immunoSEQ multiplex PCR; the TCRdb copy retains only in-frame clones and omits some. The sample has approximately 110,000 clones; about 94% are singletons. The TCR originated in a man aged 50 to 59 with COVID-19, enrolled during active disease. The source material was peripheral blood.

Here the CDR3 DNA reads TGTGCCAGCAGCTTCAACTACATGAACACTGAAGCTTTCTTT. It codes for CASSFNYMNTEAFF. The chain couples TRBV7-8 to TRBJ1-1; D not certain. The CDR3 is 14 residues long. V lost 3 bases to trimming and J lost 0 bases, with 8 bases between them. From germline, CDR1 is SGHVS and CDR2 FQNEAQ.